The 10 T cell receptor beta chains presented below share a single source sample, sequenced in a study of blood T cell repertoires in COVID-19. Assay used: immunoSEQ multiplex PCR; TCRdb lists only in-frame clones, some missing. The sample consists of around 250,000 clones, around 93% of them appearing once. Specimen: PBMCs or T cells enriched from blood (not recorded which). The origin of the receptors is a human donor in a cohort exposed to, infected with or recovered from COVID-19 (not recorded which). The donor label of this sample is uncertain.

The CDR3 DNA follows: TGCGCCAGCAGCTTGGATGGGACAGGGGGCTACGAGCAGTACTTC. Amino acid sequence: CASSLDGTGGYEQYF. This chain uses TRBV5-1 with TRBJ2-7; 11 nucleotides agree with TRBD1. After removal of 0 bases from V and 3 bases from J, the junction contained 2 bases not matched to a gene. The CDR3 extends over 15 amino acids. Germline CDR1 reads SGHRS; CDR2 reads YFSETQ.

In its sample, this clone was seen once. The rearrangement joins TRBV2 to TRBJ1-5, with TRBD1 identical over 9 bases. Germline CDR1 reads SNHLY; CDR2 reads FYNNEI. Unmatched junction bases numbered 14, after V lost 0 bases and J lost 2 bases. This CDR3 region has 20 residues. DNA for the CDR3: TGTGCCAGCAGTGAAGCGTTGGGGACAGGGTTGGGATCAGGCAATCAGCCCCAGCATTTT. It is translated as CASSEALGTGLGSGNQPQHF. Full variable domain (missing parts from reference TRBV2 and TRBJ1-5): EPEVTQTPSHQVTQMGQEVILRCVPISNHLYFYWYRQILGQKVEFLVSFYNNEISEKSEIFDDQFSVERPDGSNFTLKIRSTKLEDSAMYFCASSEALGTGLGSGNQPQHFGDGTRLSIL.

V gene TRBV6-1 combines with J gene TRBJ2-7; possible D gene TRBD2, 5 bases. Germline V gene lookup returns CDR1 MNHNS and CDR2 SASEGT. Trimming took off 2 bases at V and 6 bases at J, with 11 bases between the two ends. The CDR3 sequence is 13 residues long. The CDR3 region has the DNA TGTGCCAGCAGTGAAAAGGGAGTGGGCGAGCAGTACTTC. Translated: CASSEKGVGEQYF.

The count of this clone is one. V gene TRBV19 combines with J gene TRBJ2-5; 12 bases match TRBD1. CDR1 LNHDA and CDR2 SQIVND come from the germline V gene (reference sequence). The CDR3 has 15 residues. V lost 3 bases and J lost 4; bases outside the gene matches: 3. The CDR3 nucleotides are TGTGCCAGTAGTATCGGGACAGGGGGCGCAGAGACCCAGTACTTC. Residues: CASSIGTGGAETQYF.

CDR3: CASSPLVPGNTEAFF. DNA of the CDR3: TGTGCCAGTAGTCCTTTGGTTCCGGGAAACACTGAAGCTTTCTTT. This chain links TRBV19 with TRBJ1-1; D remains unclear. The CDR3 runs 15 residues. Germline CDR1 LNHDA, CDR2 SQIVND (reference sequence). The ends were cut back, 5 bases at V and 2 bases at J, with 15 bases in the middle.

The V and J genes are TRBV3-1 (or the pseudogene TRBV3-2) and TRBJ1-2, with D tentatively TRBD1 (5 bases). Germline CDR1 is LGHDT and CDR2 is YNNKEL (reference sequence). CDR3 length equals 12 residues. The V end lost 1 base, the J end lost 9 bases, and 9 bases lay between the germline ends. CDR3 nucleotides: TGTGCCAGCAGCCAAGCCCAGGGTAGCTACACCTTC. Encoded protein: CASSQAQGSYTF.

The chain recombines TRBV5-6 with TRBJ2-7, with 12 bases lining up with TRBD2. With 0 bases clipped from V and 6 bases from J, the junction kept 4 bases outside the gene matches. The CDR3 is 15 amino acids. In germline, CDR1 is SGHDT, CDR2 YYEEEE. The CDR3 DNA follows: TGTGCCAGCAGCTTGGTTACTAGCGGGGGGAGCGAGCAGTACTTC. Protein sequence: CASSLVTSGGSEQYF.

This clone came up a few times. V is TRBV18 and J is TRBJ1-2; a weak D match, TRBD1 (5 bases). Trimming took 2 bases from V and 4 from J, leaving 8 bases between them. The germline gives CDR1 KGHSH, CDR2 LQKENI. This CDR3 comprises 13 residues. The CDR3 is CASSPGDFYGYTF. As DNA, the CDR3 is TGTGCCAGCTCACCAGGGGACTTCTATGGCTACACCTTC. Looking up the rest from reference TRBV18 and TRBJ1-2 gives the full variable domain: NAGVMQNPRHLVRRRGQEARLRCSPMKGHSHVYWYRQLPEEGLKFMVYLQKENIIDESGMPKERFSAEFPKEGPSILRIQQVVRGDSAAYFCASSPGDFYGYTFGSGTRLTVV.

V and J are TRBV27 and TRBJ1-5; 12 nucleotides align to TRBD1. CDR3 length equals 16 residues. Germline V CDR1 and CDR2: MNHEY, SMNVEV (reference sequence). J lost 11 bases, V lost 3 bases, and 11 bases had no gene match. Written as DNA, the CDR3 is TGTGCCAGCAGTTTCCGGTGGGGGACAGGGGGCCTAGCCCAGCATTTT. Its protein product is CASSFRWGTGGLAQHF.

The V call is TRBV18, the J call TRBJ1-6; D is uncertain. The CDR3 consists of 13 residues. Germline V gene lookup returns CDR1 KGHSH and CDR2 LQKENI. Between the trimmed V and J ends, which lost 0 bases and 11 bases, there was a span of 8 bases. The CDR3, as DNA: TGTGCCAGCTCACCACCCACTTCCCCACCCCTCCACTTT. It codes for CASSPPTSPPLHF.